Each of the 29 T cell receptor beta chains below was sequenced from the same sample in a study of T cell repertoires in cytomegalovirus infection. TCRdb redid the calling of the reads with MiXCR, one entry per CDR3 protein. The sample includes under 850,000 distinct CDR3 sequences, 35% of them seen just once. Sequencing was performed on PBMCs. These receptors all come from a human donor in good health (CMV status not recorded). Some clones in this sample may be carry-over from other donors' samples.

The V gene is TRBV20-1, the J gene TRBJ1-2, with 10 bases aligning to TRBD1. The V and J ends lost 5 bases and 6 bases, in that order; junction bases with no gene match: 12. This CDR3 region has 15 residues. Germline lookup yields CDR1 DFQATT and CDR2 SNEGSKA (reference sequence). The CDR3 bases are TGCAGTGCTTACAACATTGACAGGGGGCTTGATGGCTACACCTTC. It encodes CSAYNIDRGLDGYTF.

The chain joins TRBV6-6 to TRBJ2-7; 7 bases line up with TRBD1. This CDR3 contains 16 residues. Germline V lookup: CDR1 MNHNY, CDR2 SVGAGI (reference sequence). Trimming removed 0 bases from V and 3 bases from J; junction bases left unmatched: 8. In nucleotides, the CDR3 is TGTGCCAGCAGTTACTCGGTTTCAGGGGGAAGCTACGAGCAGTACTTC. Its protein is CASSYSVSGGSYEQYF.

In this sample, this clonotype turned up a few times. The chain has TRBV7-2 and TRBJ2-7; TRBD2 aligns across 11 bases. Per germline, CDR1 SGHTA and CDR2 FQGNSA. The CDR3 loop spans 18 amino acids. V was clipped by 2 bases and J by 2 bases; unmatched bases: 11. The CDR3 DNA reads TGTGCCAGCAGCTTAAGGAGATTAGCGGGAGGGCCGACCTACGAGCAGTACTTC. It translates to CASSLRRLAGGPTYEQYF. The variable domain in full, with the rest retrieved from reference TRBV7-2 and TRBJ2-7, is GAGVSQSPSNKVTEKGKDVELRCDPISGHTALYWYRQSLGQGLEFLIYFQGNSAPDKSGLPSDRFSAERTGGSVSTLTIQRTQQEDSAVYLCASSLRRLAGGPTYEQYFGPGTRLTVT.

The V gene is TRBV28, the J gene TRBJ2-5; 12 bases match TRBD1. The CDR3 spans 17 residues. V shed 11 bases, J shed 3 bases, and the junction held 16 bases outside the gene matches. CDR1 is MDHEN and CDR2 is SYDVKM in the germline V gene. CDR3 sequence: CAVGGTGGAGEKETQYF. The CDR3 coding sequence is TGTGCCGTGGGGGGGACAGGGGGCGCGGGAGAGAAAGAGACCCAGTACTTC.

On this clonotype itself: One end of the junction varies from germline; a read error may be responsible. The rearrangement uses TRBV7-9 and TRBJ1-3; no definite D call. There are 17 residues in the CDR3. Germline lookup yields CDR1 SEHNR and CDR2 FQNEAQ (reference sequence). Written as DNA, the CDR3 is TGTGCCAGCAGCTCGAACTTCCAACCCCGCTCTGGAACCACCATATATTTT. It translates to CASSSNFQPRSGTTIYF.

The chain joins TRBV7-4 to TRBJ2-1; D is uncertain. The V and J ends lost 4 bases and 12 bases respectively, with 13 bases between them. The CDR3 is 12 residues long. The V gene's germline CDR1 is SGHVT and CDR2 SQSDAQ. The CDR3 DNA sequence: TGTGCCAGCAGCTACCGCCCCAACCGGCAGTTCTTC. This translates into CASSYRPNRQFF.

This clonotype turned up a few times. The rearrangement uses TRBV18 and TRBJ1-1; TRBD1 agrees at 11 bases. Germline lookup yields CDR1 KGHSH and CDR2 LQKENI. This CDR3 has 16 amino acids. The V gene end was trimmed by 3 bases and the J gene end by 1 base; junction bases not matched to a gene: 4. Here the CDR3 reads CASSPKGQGGNTEAFF. CDR3 bases: TGTGCCAGCTCACCCAAGGGACAGGGGGGGAACACTGAAGCTTTCTTT. The full variable domain, with the rest looked up from reference TRBV18 and TRBJ1-1, is NAGVMQNPRHLVRRRGQEARLRCSPMKGHSHVYWYRQLPEEGLKFMVYLQKENIIDESGMPKERFSAEFPKEGPSILRIQQVVRGDSAAYFCASSPKGQGGNTEAFFGQGTRLTVV.

This clonotype has just a few counts. The rearrangement uses TRBV12-3 or TRBV12-4 and TRBJ1-5; TRBD1 matches at 7 bases. V lost 5 bases to trimming and J lost 8 bases; unmatched junction nucleotides: 9. This CDR3 spans 14 amino acids. The CDR3 bases are TGTGCCAGCAGTGAAGCCCTTGGACAGGAGCCCCAGCATTTT. Amino acid sequence: CASSEALGQEPQHF.

The rearrangement links TRBV10-2 to TRBJ2-7, with D uncertain. From germline, CDR1 is WSHSY and CDR2 SAAADI. CDR3 length: 15 amino acids. Trimming took 3 bases from V and 2 from J, leaving 14 bases between them. The CDR3: CASSEYARGPYEQYF. CDR3 in DNA: TGCGCCAGCAGTGAATACGCACGCGGTCCCTACGAGCAGTACTTC.

The V gene is TRBV4-1, the J gene TRBJ1-1; D is possibly TRBD1 (5 bases). CDR1 and CDR2 (germline): MGHRA, YSYEKL. V was clipped by 0 bases and J by 1 base, with 6 bases between them. This CDR3 contains 14 residues. The CDR3 bases are TGCGCCAGCAGCCAAGAGACAGAGAACACTGAAGCTTTCTTT. Protein product: CASSQETENTEAFF.

In its sample, this clonotype was seen many times. The chain employs TRBV7-8 and TRBJ2-1, with D maybe TRBD2 (6 bases). Germline CDR1 SGHVS, CDR2 FQNEAQ. This CDR3 has 16 amino acids. The germline V and J ends were trimmed by 5 bases and 2 bases, with 16 bases remaining between them. The CDR3 nucleotides are TGTGCCAGCAGCAAAAGAGGGACTTCCCCCTACAATGAGCAGTTCTTC. This sequence encodes CASSKRGTSPYNEQFF.

V gene TRBV7-9 combines with J gene TRBJ2-6, with TRBD1 matching 9 bases. Unmatched junction bases numbered 6, after V lost 3 bases and J lost 0 bases. This CDR3 has 18 amino acids. The germline V gene encodes CDR1 SEHNR and CDR2 FQNEAQ (reference sequence). As DNA, the CDR3 is TGTGCCAGCAGCTTCCGGACAGGGGTCAACTCTGGGGCCAACGTCCTGACTTTC. Translation gives CASSFRTGVNSGANVLTF.

This clonotype was found a few times. CDR3 sequence reads: CASSDGQSSTDTQYF. The CDR3 coding sequence is TGTGCCAGCAGTGACGGACAGAGTAGCACAGATACGCAGTATTTT. J is TRBJ2-3 and V is TRBV6-4; tentatively, D is TRBD1 (6 bases). V lost 2 bases to trimming and J lost 0 bases, with 9 bases between them. The CDR3 extends over 15 amino acids. From germline, CDR1 is MRHNA and CDR2 SNTAGT.

The V gene is TRBV5-6, the J gene TRBJ1-1, with D possibly being TRBD1 (5 bases). The germline V gene has CDR1 SGHDT and CDR2 YYEEEE. There are 15 residues in the CDR3. Trimming shortened V by 3 bases and J by 7 bases, and 19 bases separated the two germline ends. As DNA, the CDR3 is TGTGCCAGCAGCTACTACCAGGGCACCGGTTATGAAGCTTTCTTT. Translated, it gives CASSYYQGTGYEAFF.

Worth noting for this clonotype: Sequence at one end of the junction differs from germline and may be a read error. The chain joins TRBV5-1 to TRBJ2-7, with D perhaps matching TRBD1 (6 bases). Looked up from germline, CDR1 is SGHRS and CDR2 is YFSETQ. This CDR3 is 14 amino acids long. CDR3 amino acids: CATSQDGQPYEQYF. The CDR3 DNA reads TGCGCCACCAGCCAGGACGGACAGCCCTACGAGCAGTACTTC.

The rearrangement links TRBV7-3 to TRBJ1-1; D is possibly TRBD1 (6 bases). The CDR3 is made up of 15 amino acids. Per germline, CDR1 SGHTA and CDR2 FQGTGA. Trimming took 2 bases from V and 7 from J, leaving 17 bases between them. In DNA form, the CDR3 reads TGTGCCAGCAGCTTATCCCCTAACGGGGGCAGTGAAGCTTTCTTT. Translated, it gives CASSLSPNGGSEAFF.

CDR3 bases: TGTGCCAGCAGTTTTTCCCGGTCGGTTGGTGAAAAACTGTTTTTT. It specifies CASSFSRSVGEKLFF. The chain has TRBV12-3 or TRBV12-4 and TRBJ1-4, with D uncertain. The CDR3 loop spans 15 amino acids. Trimming shortened V by 3 bases and J by 7 bases, and 15 bases separated the two germline ends.

This clonotype has only a few counts. This chain links TRBV28 with TRBJ2-7; D tentatively fits TRBD1 or TRBD2 (6 bases each). There are 18 residues in the CDR3. Germline-derived CDR1 and CDR2 are MDHEN and SYDVKM. V was clipped by 2 bases and J by 1 base, with 21 bases between them. The CDR3 region has the DNA TGTGCCAGCAGTTTAGAGGGGGGAAGCGGGCACCGATCCTACGAGCAGTACTTC. Its translation: CASSLEGGSGHRSYEQYF. Full variable domain (remainder filled in from reference TRBV28 and TRBJ2-7): DVKVTQSSRYLVKRTGEKVFLECVQDMDHENMFWYRQDPGLGLRLIYFSYDVKMKEKGDIPEGYSVSREKKERFSLILESASTNQTSMYLCASSLEGGSGHRSYEQYFGPGTRLTVT.

This clonotype has more than one count but fewer than ten. V is TRBV25-1 and J is TRBJ2-1; 8 bases align to TRBD2. The CDR3 covers 16 residues. Germline CDR1 is MGHDK and CDR2 is SYGVNS. Trimming at V came to 3 bases and at J to 10 bases, leaving 14 bases not matched to a gene. The CDR3 here is CASSEAGTRSVREQFF. For the CDR3, the DNA is TGTGCCAGCAGTGAGGCCGGGACTAGGTCGGTCCGGGAGCAGTTCTTC.

This clonotype was counted only a few times. V gene TRBV7-2 combines with J gene TRBJ1-6, with 8 bases lining up with TRBD1. Trimming at V came to 5 bases and at J to 9 bases, leaving 9 bases not matched to a gene. The length of the CDR3 is 15 residues. CDR1 is SGHTA, CDR2 FQGNSA, per germline. The CDR3 bases are TGTGCCAGCAGCCCGGCGGACAGGGTTGGTTCACCCCTCCACTTT. It is translated as CASSPADRVGSPLHF.

The chain employs TRBV11-2 and TRBJ2-2, with TRBD1 as a possible D gene (5 bases). Trimming took 1 base from V and 2 from J, leaving 11 bases between them. The CDR3 loop spans 16 amino acids. Per the germline V gene, CDR1 is SGHAT and CDR2 is FQNNGV. CDR3 sequence: CASSLGLTVNTGELFF. The CDR3 DNA is TGTGCCAGCAGCTTAGGGCTGACAGTTAACACCGGGGAGCTGTTTTTT.

This clonotype was seen a handful of times. This chain joins TRBV7-2 and TRBJ1-3; no reliable D call. Trimming took 4 bases from V and 3 from J, leaving 10 bases between them. This CDR3 contains 14 residues. CDR1 is SGHTA, CDR2 FQGNSA, per germline. CDR3 sequence (DNA): TGTGCCAGCAGCTCCAGGACGCTTGGAAACACCATATATTTT. Translated, it gives CASSSRTLGNTIYF.

This clonotype came up a few times. The chain is built from TRBV6-1 and TRBJ1-5; perhaps TRBD1 as D (6 bases). The V gene's germline CDR1 is MNHNS and CDR2 SASEGT. Trimming stripped 3 bases from V and 6 bases from J, with 15 bases between. The CDR3 consists of 15 residues. CDR3 DNA: TGTGCCAGCAGTGAGAATACAGGGCCAGGTCAGCCCCAGCATTTT. Translated: CASSENTGPGQPQHF.

This clonotype was seen at least ten times. At one end, the junction sequence differs from germline, possibly due to a read error. The J gene is TRBJ1-2, the V gene TRBV29-1; D might be TRBD1 (6 bases). The length of the CDR3 is 11 residues. CDR1 is SQVTM and CDR2 is ANQGSEA in the germline V gene. CDR3 residues: CSVNTGKLFSF. Here the CDR3 DNA reads TGCAGCGTAAATACAGGGAAGTTATTCTCCTTC. Full variable domain (remainder filled in from reference TRBV29-1 and TRBJ1-2): SAVISQKPSRDICQRGTSLTIQCQVDSQVTMMFWYRQQPGQSLTLIATANQGSEATYESGFVIDKFPISRPNLTFSTLTVSNMSPEDSSIYLCSVNTGKLFSFGSGTRLTVV.

This clonotype was counted many times. The genes are TRBV7-2 and TRBJ1-1; TRBD1 aligns across 9 bases. The CDR3 totals 16 residues. J gave up 4 bases and V 3 bases, and 9 bases lay outside the gene matches. Per the germline V gene, CDR1 is SGHTA and CDR2 is FQGNSA. The CDR3 region has the DNA TGTGCCAGCAGCTTCGGGACAGGGATTTTGAGCACTGAAGCTTTCTTT. Amino acid sequence: CASSFGTGILSTEAFF.

The chain uses TRBV5-1 and TRBJ2-7, with D maybe TRBD1 (5 bases). The CDR3 length is 15 residues. Looked up from germline, CDR1 is SGHRS and CDR2 is YFSETQ. V lost 3 bases to trimming and J lost 3 bases, with 16 bases between them. DNA for the CDR3: TGCGCCAGCAGCTCGGGCGGACAAACCCGCTACGAGCAGTACTTC. This sequence encodes CASSSGGQTRYEQYF.

The chain employs TRBV28 and TRBJ1-2; D is uncertain. V lost 3 bases and J 4 bases, leaving 12 bases between the germline ends. Germline V CDR1 and CDR2: MDHEN, SYDVKM. The CDR3 is 14 amino acids. CDR3 in DNA: TGTGCCAGCAGTTTTGGGGTCCAGAGCTATGGCTACACCTTC. This codes for CASSFGVQSYGYTF.

In this sample, this clonotype turned up once. The gene calls are TRBV9 and TRBJ2-3; perhaps TRBD2 as D (5 bases). The ends were cut back, 3 bases at V and 3 bases at J, with 8 bases in the middle. CDR1 and CDR2 from the germline V gene are SGDLS and YYNGEE. This CDR3 is built from 13 residues. CDR3 DNA: TGTGCCAGCAGCGATACGGGGACAGATACGCAGTATTTT. This sequence encodes CASSDTGTDTQYF.

The rearrangement links TRBV27 to TRBJ2-7, with 7 bases aligning to TRBD1. After removal of 6 bases from V and 2 bases from J, the junction contained 7 bases not matched to a gene. The germline V gene encodes CDR1 MNHEY and CDR2 SMNVEV (reference sequence). The CDR3 is made up of 14 amino acids. The CDR3, as DNA: TGTGCCAGCAGCTATACAGGGGCCACCTACGAGCAGTACTTC. It codes for CASSYTGATYEQYF.